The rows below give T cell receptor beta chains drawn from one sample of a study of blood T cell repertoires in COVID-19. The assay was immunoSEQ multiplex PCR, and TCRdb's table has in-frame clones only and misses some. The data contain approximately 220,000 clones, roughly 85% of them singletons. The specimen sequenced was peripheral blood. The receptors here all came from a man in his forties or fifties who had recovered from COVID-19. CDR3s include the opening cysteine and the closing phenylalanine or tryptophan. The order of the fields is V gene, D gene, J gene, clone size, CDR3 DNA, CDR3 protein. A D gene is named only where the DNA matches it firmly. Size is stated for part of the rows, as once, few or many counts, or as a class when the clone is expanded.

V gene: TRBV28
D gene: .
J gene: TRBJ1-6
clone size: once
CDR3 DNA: TGTGCCAGCACTTTCGTCTATAATTCACCCCTCCACTTT
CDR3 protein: CASTFVYNSPLHF

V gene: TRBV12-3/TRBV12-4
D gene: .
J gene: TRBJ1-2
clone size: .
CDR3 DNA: TGTGCCAGCAGTTCCCAGGGCTATGGCTACACCTTC
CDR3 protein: CASSSQGYGYTF

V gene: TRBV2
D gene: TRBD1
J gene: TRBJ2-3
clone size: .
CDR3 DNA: TGTGCCAGCAGTGAAGGCTACAGGGGAGATACGCAGTATTTT
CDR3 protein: CASSEGYRGDTQYF

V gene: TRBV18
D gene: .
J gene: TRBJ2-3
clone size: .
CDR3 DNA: TGTGCCAGCTCACCAGGGACTCTATCCACAGATACGCAGTATTTT
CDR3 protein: CASSPGTLSTDTQYF

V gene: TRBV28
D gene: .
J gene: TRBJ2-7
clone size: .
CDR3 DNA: TGTGCCAGCAGTTTATACCAGGGTTTCCTAGCGCGATACCCATTTACCTACGAGCAGTACTTC
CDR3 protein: CASSLYQGFLARYPFTYEQYF

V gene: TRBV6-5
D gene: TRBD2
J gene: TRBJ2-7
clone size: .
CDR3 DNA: TGTGCCAGCAGTTACTCTAGCGGGAGTATCTCCTACGAGCAGTACTTC
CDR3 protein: CASSYSSGSISYEQYF

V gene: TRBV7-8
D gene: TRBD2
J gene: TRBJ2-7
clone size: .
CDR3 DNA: TGTGCCAGCAGCACAAGCGGGAGGGCCTACGAGCAGTACTTC
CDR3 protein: CASSTSGRAYEQYF

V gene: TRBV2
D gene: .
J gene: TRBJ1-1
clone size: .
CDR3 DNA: TGTGCCAGCCTGGATTGGGGGCATCACACTGAAGCTTTCTTT
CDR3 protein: CASLDWGHHTEAFF

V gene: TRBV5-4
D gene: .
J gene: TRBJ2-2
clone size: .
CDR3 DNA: TGTGCCAGCAGCTTAGGACAGTCGACCACCGGGGAGCTGTTTTTT
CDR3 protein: CASSLGQSTTGELFF

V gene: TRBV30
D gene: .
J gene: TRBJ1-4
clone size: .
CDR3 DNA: TGTGCCTGGAGTTCAGGGCTTGGGGGGTTGATAAGTGAAAAACTGTTTTTT
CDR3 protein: CAWSSGLGGLISEKLFF

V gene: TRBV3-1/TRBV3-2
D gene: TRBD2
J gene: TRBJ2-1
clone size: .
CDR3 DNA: TGTGCCAGCAGTTTGGGACTAGCGGGGGGGAATGAGCAGTTCTTC
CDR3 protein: CASSLGLAGGNEQFF

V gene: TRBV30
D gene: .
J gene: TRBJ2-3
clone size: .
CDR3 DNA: TGTGCCTGGAGTGTAGGTAGACTACAGTATTTT
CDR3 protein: CAWSVGRLQYF

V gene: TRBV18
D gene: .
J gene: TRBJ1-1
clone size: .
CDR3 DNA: TGTGCCAGCTCACCACAGAACAGGCAAAACACTGAAGCTTTCTTT
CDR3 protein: CASSPQNRQNTEAFF

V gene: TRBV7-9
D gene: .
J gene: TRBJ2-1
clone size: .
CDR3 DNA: TGTGCCAGCAGCGGAGCGGGTGAGAATGAGCAGTTCTTC
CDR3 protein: CASSGAGENEQFF

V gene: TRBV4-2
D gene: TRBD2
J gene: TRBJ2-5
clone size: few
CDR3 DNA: TGTGCCAGCAGCCAAGTAGGGACTAGCGGCCAAGAGACCCAGTACTTC
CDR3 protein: CASSQVGTSGQETQYF

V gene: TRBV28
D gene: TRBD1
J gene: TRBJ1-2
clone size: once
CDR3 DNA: TGTGCCAGCAGTTTTCGAGGACAGGGCAGTCATGGCTACACCTTC
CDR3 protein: CASSFRGQGSHGYTF